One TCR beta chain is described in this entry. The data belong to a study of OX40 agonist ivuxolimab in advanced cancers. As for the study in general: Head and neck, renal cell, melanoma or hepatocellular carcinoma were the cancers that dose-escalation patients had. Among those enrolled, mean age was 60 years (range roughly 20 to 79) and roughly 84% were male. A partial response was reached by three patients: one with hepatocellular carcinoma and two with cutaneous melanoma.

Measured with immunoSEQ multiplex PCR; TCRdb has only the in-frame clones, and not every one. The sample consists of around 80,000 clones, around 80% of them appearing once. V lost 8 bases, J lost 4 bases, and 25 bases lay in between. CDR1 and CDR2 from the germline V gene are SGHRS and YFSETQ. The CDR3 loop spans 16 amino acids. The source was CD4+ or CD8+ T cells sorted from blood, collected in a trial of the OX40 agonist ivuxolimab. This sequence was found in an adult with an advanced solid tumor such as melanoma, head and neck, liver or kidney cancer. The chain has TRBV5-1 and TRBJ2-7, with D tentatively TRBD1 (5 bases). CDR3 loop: CARVWVPQAFTYEQYV. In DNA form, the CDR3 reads TGCGCCAGAGTATGGGTTCCACAGGCATTCACATACGAGCAGTACGTC.